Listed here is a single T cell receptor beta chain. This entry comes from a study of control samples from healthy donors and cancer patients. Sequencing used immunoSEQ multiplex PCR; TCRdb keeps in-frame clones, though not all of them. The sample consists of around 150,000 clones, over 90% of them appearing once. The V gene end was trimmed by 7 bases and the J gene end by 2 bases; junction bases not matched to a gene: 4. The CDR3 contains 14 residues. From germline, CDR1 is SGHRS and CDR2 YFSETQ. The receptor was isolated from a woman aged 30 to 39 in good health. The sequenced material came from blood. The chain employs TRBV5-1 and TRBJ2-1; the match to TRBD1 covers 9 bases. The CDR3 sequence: CASSRDRAYNEQFF. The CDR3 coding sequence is TGCGCCAGCTCCCGGGACAGGGCCTACAATGAGCAGTTCTTC.